This section outlines one T cell receptor (beta chain) sequence together with its context. Its specificity is not known. An end of the junction differs from the germline gene, which may be a read error. This sample is part of a study of T cells after posttransplantation cyclophosphamide. General study results and limits: Skin or GI-infiltrating T cells shared few TRB sequences with blood.

Controls had myeloablative marrow grafts with methotrexate and calcineurin inhibitor, sampled at 1 year. Here immunoSEQ multiplex PCR was the method, and the copy in TCRdb shows in-frame clones only, minus some. The sample records about 22,000 clones, more than 80% being singletons. This sample comprised PBMCs, obtained after an allogeneic stem cell transplant with a calcineurin inhibitor and methotrexate. This sequence was found in a female patient aged 50-59 years who received an allogeneic stem cell transplant from an unrelated donor, was CMV-positive, and had chronic GVHD only. The graft donor may have contributed some T cells.

This chain's CDR3 is CSVGGSDSSQPQHF. CDR3 DNA sequence: TGCAGCGTTGGAGGTTCGGACAGCAGTCAGCCCCAGCATTTT. The chain uses TRBV29-1 and TRBJ1-5; a possible D gene is TRBD1 (6 bases). Germline V CDR1 and CDR2: SQVTM, ANQGSEA. The CDR3 is made up of 14 amino acids.